These T cell receptor beta chains were read from a single sample in a study of technical replicates of blood from a handful of donors. The table came from immunoSEQ multiplex PCR; TCRdb's copy has only in-frame clones and leaves some out. The repertoire holds about 75,000 clones, with 97% as singletons. Sequencing input: T cells isolated from PBMCs. The source of these receptors is a human donor in good health. The CDR3 runs from the conserved cysteine through the conserved F or W. D genes are given only for firm matches. Rows give clone size only sometimes, using once, few, many, or a class for an expanded clone.

>TRBV7-9|-|TRBD1|TRBJ2-7
TGTGCCAGCAGCCTGGGGACAGGAACCTACGAGCAGTACTTC
CASSLGTGTYEQYF
>TRBV6-5|-|TRBD1|TRBJ1-2
TGTGCCAGCAGACCCGGGACAGGGGGCTACTATGGCTACACCTTC
CASRPGTGGYYGYTF
>TRBV6-5|-|TRBD1|TRBJ1-2
TGTGCCAGCAGTTACGGAACAGGGGGAAACTATGGCTACACCTTC
CASSYGTGGNYGYTF
>TRBV4-2|-|TRBD2|TRBJ2-1
TGTGCCAGCAGCCAAGCCACACTTTTGGTAGCGGGGGAGGGAAATGAGCAGTTCTTC
CASSQATLLVAGEGNEQFF
>TRBV2|-|TRBD2|TRBJ2-3
TGTGCCAGCAGTGAAAAGGCTAGCGGGAGCACAGATACGCAGTATTTT
CASSEKASGSTDTQYF
>TRBV5-1|-|TRBD2|TRBJ2-2
TGCGCCAGCAGCTTGGTTGGACTAGCGGGAGTCGGCACCGGGGAGCTGTTTTTT
CASSLVGLAGVGTGELFF
>TRBV11-1|-|TRBD1|TRBJ1-2
TGTGCCAGCAGCTTATCTAGGACAGGAGAAGGCTACACCTTC
CASSLSRTGEGYTF
>TRBV6-5|-|-|TRBJ1-2
TGTGCCAGCAGCCGCGACACGTACTATGGCTACACCTTC
CASSRDTYYGYTF
>TRBV5-1|-|TRBD1|TRBJ2-3
TGCGCCAGCAGCTTGAGACAGGGGTCAGATACGCAGTATTTT
CASSLRQGSDTQYF
>TRBV19|-|-|TRBJ1-1
TGTGCCAGTAGGGAGGAACCTTTCTCTGAAGCTTTCTTT
CASREEPFSEAFF
>TRBV7-9|-|TRBD1|TRBJ2-7
TGTGCCAGCAGCCTACCCAAGGGACAGGGGGTTTACGAGCAGTACTTC
CASSLPKGQGVYEQYF
>TRBV6-4|-|-|TRBJ1-1
TGTGCCAGCAGGAAGACAGGGAACACTGAAGCTTTCTTT
CASRKTGNTEAFF
>TRBV21-1|-|-|TRBJ1-1
TGTGCCAGCAGCAAAAGACAGGAGAACACTGAAGCTTTCTTT
CASSKRQENTEAFF
>TRBV7-3|-|-|TRBJ2-1
TGTGCCAGCAATGGCGGGGGCCCCAACAATGAGCAGTTCTTC
CASNGGGPNNEQFF
>TRBV29-1|-|-|TRBJ2-5
TGCAGCTCCTATTTGGAGACCCAGTACTTC
CSSYLETQYF
>TRBV6-1|-|-|TRBJ2-1
TGTGCCAGCAGTGAAGGCCGACAGCAACAGATCAATGAGCAGTTCTTC
CASSEGRQQQINEQFF
>TRBV30|-|-|TRBJ1-5
TGTGCCTGGAGTGTAAAGAGGGATAGCAATCAGCCCCAGCATTTT
CAWSVKRDSNQPQHF
>TRBV5-4|-|-|TRBJ2-7
TGTGCCAGCAGCCCCAGGGGTTCCTACGAGCAGTACTTC
CASSPRGSYEQYF
>TRBV4-2|few|-|TRBJ2-7
TGTGCCAGCAGCCAAGATCAGGAAACTCCCTCCTACGAGCAGTACTTC
CASSQDQETPSYEQYF
>TRBV4-2|-|-|TRBJ2-7
TGTGCCAGCAGCCAACTCTATTTCTACGAGCAGTACTTC
CASSQLYFYEQYF
>TRBV7-2|-|-|TRBJ1-1
TGTGCCAGCAGCTTAGGTTTAGGGGGGGGGACTGAAGCTTTCTTT
CASSLGLGGGTEAFF
>TRBV7-9|-|-|TRBJ2-5
TGTGCCAGCAGCTTAGTACCCCCTCGACAGGGGAGGGAAGAGACCCAGTACTTC
CASSLVPPRQGREETQYF
>TRBV4-1|-|-|TRBJ1-2
TGCGCCAGCAGCCACATAAATCCGGGACTTGGGGAATATGGCTACACCTTC
CASSHINPGLGEYGYTF
>TRBV19|-|-|TRBJ1-5
TGTGCCAGTTCGGACAGCCTGAGCAATCAGCCCCAGCATTTT
CASSDSLSNQPQHF
>TRBV28|once|TRBD2|TRBJ2-1
TGTGCCAGCAGTCCTATGACTAGCGGCGCGTCCGATGAGCAGTTCTTC
CASSPMTSGASDEQFF